The entry below gives a single T cell receptor beta chain sequence along with its context. This record comes from a study of blood T cell repertoires in COVID-19. Across the whole study: The United States, Italy and Spain were the sources of the acute and convalescent COVID-19 samples. T cells, B-cell-depleted T cells, or PBMCs provided the cDNA or gDNA that served as material.

Trimming took 1 base from V and 0 from J, leaving 13 bases between them. The CDR3 has 17 residues. From germline, CDR1 is LGHNT and CDR2 FRNRAP. Measured with immunoSEQ multiplex PCR; TCRdb has only the in-frame clones, and not every one. This sample has tens of thousands of clones, with around 81% found just once. Enrolled during active infection, Seattle patients were then followed longitudinally. The material sequenced was peripheral blood. This receptor was obtained from an older man with COVID-19, enrolled during active disease. This chain uses TRBV12-5 with TRBJ2-1; perhaps TRBD2 as D (6 bases). The CDR3 coding sequence is TGTGCTAGTGGTTTGGATCGCGGGGCTAGCTCCTACAATGAGCAGTTCTTC. Residues: CASGLDRGASSYNEQFF.